The source of this T cell receptor beta chain is a study of cytomegalovirus exposure and HLA in healthy donors. Trimming cost V 4 bases and J 7 bases; bases outside gene matches: 0. This CDR3 has 12 amino acids. CDR1 and CDR2 from the germline V gene are KGHSH and LQKENI. This PCR relied on a set of 60 Vbeta primers and 13 Jbeta primers. The table came from immunoSEQ multiplex PCR; TCRdb's copy has only in-frame clones and leaves some out. The top ten hold about 4.3% of the sample, which has over 120,000 clones, about four fifths seen once. As concerns this clone: The antigen is undetermined.

Study findings and constraints: TCR beta chain V- and J-gene trimming was linked, in a later analysis, to a missense variant in DCLRE1C.

The sequence came from a man in his forties in good health and CMV-seronegative. This chain connects TRBV18 to TRBJ2-1, with 8 positions matching TRBD1. Sequenced: PBMCs. The CDR3 reads CASSRTGNEQFF. The CDR3 nucleotides are TGTGCCAGCTCACGGACAGGGAATGAGCAGTTCTTC.